This TCR beta chain was sequenced in a study of blood T cell repertoires in COVID-19. Background on the study: The origin of the acute and convalescent COVID-19 samples was the United States, Italy and Spain. PBMCs, B-cell-depleted T cells, or T cells were the source of the cDNA or gDNA that made up the material.

V lost 7 bases and J lost 2, with 18 bases in between. This CDR3 spans 16 amino acids. The germline CDR1 and CDR2 sequences are MDHEN and SYDVKM. In the source study's methods: Estimation of nucleated cell counts relied on the amplification of reference gene primers. Data came from immunoSEQ multiplex PCR; TCRdb stores just in-frame clones and leaves some out. V, J and clone size derive from that table, while D and trimming were established from the DNA sequence. This table holds 85,000 to 90,000 clones, approximately 89% found once. Sequences were obtained from peripheral blood. The chain recombines TRBV28 with TRBJ2-1; D not resolved. This receptor was identified in a woman older than 75 with active COVID-19. For the CDR3, the DNA is TGTGCCAGCACCCCCCTCGGGTCGGCCCCCTACAATGAGCAGTTCTTC. Encoded protein: CASTPLGSAPYNEQFF.